A single sample is the source of the 31 T cell receptor beta chains below, sequenced in a study of regulatory T cells in long-lasting Graves disease. CDR3 regions were amplified by Arm-PCR using iRepertoire HTBI primers to build TCR beta libraries. In TCRdb, the multiplex PCR reads were re-called with MiXCR into one record per CDR3 protein. Counted here are over 350,000 distinct CDR3 sequences, approximately 15% occurring once; the ten biggest clones make up around a sixth. Time point here: newly diagnosed GD, antithyroid drugs for less than 3 months. Generation of the TCR library employed RNA extracted from PBMCs. In addition, the sample was reused for a study of T cells in Graves' hyperthyroidism and ophthalmopathy.

The sequences come from peripheral blood mononuclear cells (PBMCs), collected at new diagnosis, from a patient treated with antithyroid drugs. Receptors originate from a woman between 50 and 59 years old with Graves disease.

This clonotype was observed at least ten times. The CDR3 sequence: CASSRDRASQETQYF. The CDR3 DNA follows: TGTGCCAGCAGTAGGGACAGGGCATCCCAAGAGACCCAGTACTTC. V and J are TRBV6-1 and TRBJ2-5; 9 nucleotides line up with TRBD1. The CDR3 has 15 residues. The V gene end was trimmed by 5 bases and the J gene end by 1 base; junction bases not matched to a gene: 5. Germline assignment: CDR1 MNHNS and CDR2 SASEGT.

This clonotype has a count of ten or more. The chain uses TRBV20-1 and TRBJ1-5; D may be TRBD1 (5 bases). Per the germline V gene, CDR1 is DFQATT and CDR2 is SNEGSKA (reference sequence). Trimming took 1 base from V and 0 from J, leaving 13 bases between them. The CDR3 is made up of 16 amino acids. The CDR3 region is CSARVGPGYSNQPQHF. In DNA, the CDR3 is TGCAGTGCTAGAGTGGGGCCAGGCTATAGCAATCAGCCCCAGCATTTT.

This clonotype was seen many times. CDR3 DNA sequence: TGCGCCAGCAGCTTGCAGGGGGGCGCCTACAATGAGCAGTTCTTC. It specifies CASSLQGGAYNEQFF. The genes are TRBV5-1 and TRBJ2-1; D possibly corresponds to TRBD1 (7 bases). The V gene's germline CDR1 is SGHRS and CDR2 YFSETQ. V was clipped by 1 base and J by 2 bases, with 10 bases between them. The CDR3 is 15 residues long. The entire variable domain, with the rest obtained from reference TRBV5-1 and TRBJ2-1, is as follows: KAGVTQTPRYLIKTRGQQVTLSCSPISGHRSVSWYQQTPGQGLQFLFEYFSETQRNKGNFPGRFSGRQFSNSRSEMNVSTLELGDSALYLCASSLQGGAYNEQFFGPGTRLTVL.

This clonotype was counted ten times or more. The chain uses TRBV18 and TRBJ2-7; 7 bases fit TRBD2. This CDR3 is built from 14 residues. Germline CDR1 is KGHSH and CDR2 is LQKENI. Trimming cost V 1 base and J 4 bases; bases outside gene matches: 4. The CDR3 loop reads CASSPREGRYEQYF. CDR3 bases: TGTGCCAGCTCACCACGGGAGGGCCGATACGAGCAGTACTTC.

The table lists this clonotype with many counts. This chain joins TRBV19 and TRBJ2-2, with D maybe TRBD2 (6 bases). V lost 7 bases to trimming and J lost 0 bases, with 9 bases between them. Germline CDR1 and CDR2: LNHDA and SQIVND (reference sequence). The CDR3 is 14 residues long. The CDR3 protein is CASNGGTNTGELFF. The CDR3, as DNA: TGTGCCAGTAATGGCGGGACGAACACCGGGGAGCTGTTTTTT. Full variable domain (missing parts from reference TRBV19 and TRBJ2-2): DGGITQSPKYLFRKEGQNVTLSCEQNLNHDAMYWYRQDPGQGLRLIYYSQIVNDFQKGDIAEGYSVSREKKESFPLTVTSAQKNPTAFYLCASNGGTNTGELFFGEGSRLTVL.

This clonotype was found many times. A read error may produce the germline difference seen at one junction end. This chain connects TRBV29-1 to TRBJ2-3; TRBD2 matches at 8 bases. The CDR3 length is 11 residues. Germline loops: CDR1 SQVTM, CDR2 ANQGSEA. The CDR3 loop reads CSVVREVTADF. In DNA, the CDR3 is TGCAGCGTTGTGCGGGAGGTAACCGCCGATTTT.

This clonotype turned up a few times. This sequence joins TRBV7-3 and TRBJ1-5; D remains ambiguous. The CDR3 extends over 13 amino acids. Trimming took 4 bases from V and 6 from J, leaving 10 bases between them. Germline CDR1 and CDR2: SGHTA and FQGTGA. The CDR3, as DNA: TGTGCCAGCAGCTCCGGCAGGTTTCAGCCCCAGCATTTT. Amino acid sequence: CASSSGRFQPQHF.

This clonotype appeared a few times. V gene TRBV13 combines with J gene TRBJ2-1; D might be TRBD2 (6 bases). Germline CDR1 reads PRHDT; CDR2 reads FYEKMQ (reference sequence). This CDR3 has 18 amino acids. V shed 1 base and J shed 0 bases, with 16 bases lying between them. CDR3 DNA sequence: TGTGCCAGCAGCTTAGAAAGAGGGACGGGGGACTCCTACAATGAGCAGTTCTTC. It codes for CASSLERGTGDSYNEQFF.

V gene TRBV2 combines with J gene TRBJ2-3; TRBD2 matches at 11 bases. The V gene end was trimmed by 6 bases and the J gene end by 4 bases; junction bases not matched to a gene: 6. The CDR3 runs 15 residues. Germline CDR1 is SNHLY and CDR2 is FYNNEI. The DNA of the CDR3 is TGTGCCAGCAGCGGGACTAGCGGCTCGTCAGATACGCAGTATTTT. Its translation is CASSGTSGSSDTQYF. Filled out from reference TRBV2 and TRBJ2-3, the complete variable domain reads EPEVTQTPSHQVTQMGQEVILRCVPISNHLYFYWYRQILGQKVEFLVSFYNNEISEKSEIFDDQFSVERPDGSNFTLKIRSTKLEDSAMYFCASSGTSGSSDTQYFGPGTRLTVL.

This clonotype showed up just a few times. The chain employs TRBV2 and TRBJ2-5, with D hard to call. The CDR3 consists of 14 residues. Germline CDR1 reads SNHLY; CDR2 reads FYNNEI. Trimming removed 1 base at V and 0 bases at J, with 6 bases between. The CDR3 DNA reads as TGTGCCAGCAGTGAAGTTAGCAACCAAGAGACCCAGTACTTC. It specifies CASSEVSNQETQYF.

This clonotype was counted ten times or more. The chain has TRBV30 and TRBJ2-7; D ambiguous. The germline CDR1 and CDR2 sequences are GTSNPN and SVGIG (reference sequence). Deletions cut 1 base from V and 7 bases from J, with 11 bases between. This CDR3 is built from 12 residues. The CDR3 reads CAWSAPGLEQYF. The CDR3 DNA follows: TGTGCCTGGAGTGCCCCCGGGCTGGAGCAGTACTTC.

The gene calls are TRBV7-9 and TRBJ2-1; 7 bases align to TRBD1. Germline V lookup: CDR1 SEHNR, CDR2 FQNEAQ (reference sequence). The CDR3 consists of 16 residues. With 5 bases clipped from V and 2 bases from J, the junction kept 9 bases outside the gene matches. CDR3 sequence: CASSDRRRGPYNEQFF. CDR3 sequence (DNA): TGTGCCAGCAGCGACCGCCGAAGGGGGCCCTACAATGAGCAGTTCTTC. The whole variable domain, remainder taken from reference TRBV7-9 and TRBJ2-1, is DTGVSQNPRHKITKRGQNVTFRCDPISEHNRLYWYRQTLGQGPEFLTYFQNEAQLEKSRLLSDRFSAERPKGSFSTLEIQRTEQGDSAMYLCASSDRRRGPYNEQFFGPGTRLTVL.

This clonotype was recorded many times. This sequence joins TRBV30 and TRBJ2-7; no clear D gene. Trimming stripped 3 bases from V and 3 bases from J, with 9 bases between. Germline CDR1 is GTSNPN and CDR2 is SVGIG (reference sequence). CDR3 length: 12 residues. This CDR3 reads CAWRNAVYEQYF. The CDR3 nucleotides are TGTGCCTGGAGAAATGCGGTCTACGAGCAGTACTTC. Based on the CDR3 plus reference TRBV30 and TRBJ2-7, the full variable domain is SQTIHQWPATLVQPVGSPLSLECTVEGTSNPNLYWYRQAAGRGLQLLFYSVGIGQISSEVPQNLSASRPQDRQFILSSKKLLLSDSGFYLCAWRNAVYEQYFGPGTRLTVT.

This clonotype was recorded at least ten times. The CDR3 bases are TGTGCCAGCAGTTTATTTGGAGGAAGGACTGAAGCTTTCTTT. Translation gives CASSLFGGRTEAFF. V usage is TRBV28 and J usage is TRBJ1-1; D is uncertain. Trimming took off 1 base at V and 5 bases at J, with 11 bases between the two ends. This CDR3 comprises 14 residues. Germline V gene lookup returns CDR1 MDHEN and CDR2 SYDVKM.

This clonotype showed up just a few times. This chain connects TRBV4-1 to TRBJ1-5, with D maybe TRBD1 (5 bases). Trimming shortened V by 1 base and J by 7 bases, and 17 bases separated the two germline ends. The CDR3 has 16 amino acids. Germline V gene lookup returns CDR1 MGHRA and CDR2 YSYEKL. CDR3 sequence reads: CASSQVGPGNSQPQHF. The CDR3 region has the DNA TGCGCCAGCAGCCAAGTGGGACCGGGGAACTCCCAGCCCCAGCATTTT.

The V call is TRBV20-1, the J call TRBJ1-5, with 7 bases fitting TRBD1. J was trimmed by 4 bases and V by 3 bases; bases with no gene match: 3. CDR1 DFQATT and CDR2 SNEGSKA come from the germline V gene (reference sequence). The length of the CDR3 is 13 residues. This chain's CDR3 is CSARGTVNQPQHF. The CDR3 DNA reads TGCAGTGCTAGGGGGACAGTAAATCAGCCCCAGCATTTT.

This clonotype was seen a handful of times. The V gene is TRBV10-3, the J gene TRBJ2-2, with 7 bases matching TRBD2. V lost 2 bases to trimming and J lost 3 bases; unmatched junction nucleotides: 0. Germline V gives CDR1 ENHRY, CDR2 SYGVKD. CDR3 length: 14 amino acids. CDR3 sequence reads: CAISELADTGELFF. The CDR3 DNA follows: TGTGCCATCAGTGAGCTAGCGGACACCGGGGAGCTGTTTTTT.

This clonotype was seen more than once but under ten times. This chain uses TRBV25-1 with TRBJ1-1; no definite D call. Trimming took 1 base from V and 4 from J, leaving 10 bases between them. There are 14 residues in the CDR3. The germline gives CDR1 MGHDK, CDR2 SYGVNS. For the CDR3, the DNA is TGTGCCAGCAGTGAATTTGGGGTAAGCACTGAAGCTTTCTTT. Translation gives CASSEFGVSTEAFF. Drawing the rest from reference TRBV25-1 and TRBJ1-1, the complete variable domain is EADIYQTPRYLVIGTGKKITLECSQTMGHDKMYWYQQDPGMELHLIHYSYGVNSTEKGDLSSESTVSRIRTEHFPLTLESARPSHTSQYLCASSEFGVSTEAFFGQGTRLTVV.

The table lists this clonotype with many counts. The V gene is TRBV5-1, the J gene TRBJ1-1, with no clear D. V lost 5 bases, J lost 0 bases, and 8 bases lay in between. CDR3 length: 13 amino acids. Germline V gives CDR1 SGHRS, CDR2 YFSETQ. CDR3: CASSSPMNTEAFF. The CDR3 DNA sequence: TGCGCCAGCAGTTCCCCGATGAACACTGAAGCTTTCTTT. Full variable domain (rest looked up from reference TRBV5-1 and TRBJ1-1): KAGVTQTPRYLIKTRGQQVTLSCSPISGHRSVSWYQQTPGQGLQFLFEYFSETQRNKGNFPGRFSGRQFSNSRSEMNVSTLELGDSALYLCASSSPMNTEAFFGQGTRLTVV.

The sample holds a few counts of this clonotype. The V gene is TRBV20-1, the J gene TRBJ2-7, with TRBD1 matching over 9 bases. This CDR3 contains 17 residues. V dropped 5 bases and J dropped 4; count of bases not matched to a gene: 18. Germline V gene data show CDR1 as DFQATT and CDR2 as SNEGSKA (reference sequence). Written as DNA, the CDR3 is TGCAGTGCTCCAACCACCTTAGGGACAGGGTCAAGGTACGAGCAGTACTTC. It translates to CSAPTTLGTGSRYEQYF.

This clonotype was recorded many times. This chain links TRBV6-1 with TRBJ2-7; tentative D call: TRBD1 (6 bases). Deletions cut 1 base from V and 5 bases from J, with 18 bases between. Germline CDR1 reads MNHNS; CDR2 reads SASEGT. The CDR3 sequence is 16 residues long. The CDR3 is CASSEGGLYRDHEQYF. CDR3 DNA: TGTGCCAGCAGTGAAGGTGGATTGTACAGGGACCACGAGCAGTACTTC.

The chain employs TRBV5-1 and TRBJ2-7, with TRBD2 as a possible D gene (7 bases). Germline CDR1 and CDR2: SGHRS and YFSETQ. The ends were cut back, 2 bases at V and 3 bases at J, with 24 bases in the middle. The CDR3 loop spans 18 amino acids. CDR3 loop: CASSLWGGGPNVNYEQYF. The CDR3 DNA reads as TGCGCCAGCAGCTTATGGGGGGGGGGGCCAAATGTCAACTACGAGCAGTACTTC.

This clonotype was seen only a few times. The rearrangement uses TRBV29-1 and TRBJ2-3; TRBD2 matches at 15 bases. The CDR3 totals 20 residues. J gave up 2 bases and V 6 bases, and 18 bases lay outside the gene matches. Germline V gene lookup returns CDR1 SQVTM and CDR2 ANQGSEA. CDR3 region: CSVEFPGLAGGYWVTDTQYF. CDR3 DNA: TGCAGCGTCGAGTTCCCCGGACTAGCGGGAGGGTATTGGGTCACAGATACGCAGTATTTT.

This clonotype was seen repeatedly, ten times or more. This chain connects TRBV12-3 or TRBV12-4 to TRBJ2-2; possibly TRBD1 for D (5 bases). V was shortened by 3 bases and J by 5 bases, with 16 bases between the two germline ends. The CDR3 extends over 16 amino acids. The CDR3 DNA reads TGTGCCAGCAGTTTCGAGTTGGGGCTTGGGACCGGGGAGCTGTTTTTT. This codes for CASSFELGLGTGELFF.

This clonotype was recorded at least ten times. The chain is built from TRBV20-1 and TRBJ2-1; 9 positions match TRBD2. CDR1 is DFQATT, CDR2 SNEGSKA, per germline (reference sequence). J was trimmed by 8 bases and V by 0 bases; bases with no gene match: 5. This CDR3 contains 14 residues. The CDR3 DNA follows: TGCAGTGCTAGAGAGGCTAGCGGGAAGGATGAGCAGTTCTTC. Translating it yields CSAREASGKDEQFF.

This clonotype came up many times. The rearrangement links TRBV7-8 to TRBJ2-7, with D possibly matching TRBD1 (6 bases). Trimming shortened V by 0 bases and J by 1 base, and 10 bases separated the two germline ends. The CDR3 runs to 15 residues. CDR1 and CDR2 from the germline V gene are SGHVS and FQNEAQ. The CDR3 loop reads CASSLAPGQSYEQYF. The CDR3 DNA follows: TGTGCCAGCAGCTTAGCGCCCGGACAGTCCTACGAGCAGTACTTC. Looking up the rest from reference TRBV7-8 and TRBJ2-7 gives the full variable domain: GAGVSQSPRYKVAKRGQDVALRCDPISGHVSLFWYQQALGQGPEFLTYFQNEAQLDKSGLPSDRFFAERPEGSVSTLKIQRTQQEDSAVYLCASSLAPGQSYEQYFGPGTRLTVT.

This clonotype was found a few times. The V call is TRBV10-3, the J call TRBJ2-1; D uncertain. V lost 7 bases and J 5 bases, leaving 6 bases between the germline ends. In germline, CDR1 is ENHRY, CDR2 SYGVKD. This CDR3 is 11 amino acids long. CDR3 region: CAITYNNEQFF. The DNA for the CDR3 is TGTGCCATCACCTACAACAATGAGCAGTTCTTC.

A single count supports this clonotype. This sequence joins TRBV7-9 and TRBJ2-5; no reliable D call. Germline V lookup: CDR1 SEHNR, CDR2 FQNEAQ (reference sequence). V lost 8 bases and J 0 bases, leaving 10 bases between the germline ends. This CDR3 has 13 amino acids. CDR3 in DNA: TGTGCCAGCGATGACACCAACCAAGAGACCCAGTACTTC. Translating gives CASDDTNQETQYF.

The chain recombines TRBV20-1 with TRBJ2-3; maybe TRBD2 (6 bases). CDR3 length: 16 amino acids. Trimming cost V 4 bases and J 2 bases, with 19 bases left between them. CDR1 DFQATT and CDR2 SNEGSKA come from the germline V gene (reference sequence). CDR3 sequence: CSATGRDFQTTDTQYF. The CDR3 DNA reads TGCAGTGCTACAGGGCGGGACTTTCAAACCACAGATACGCAGTATTTT.

In this sample, this clonotype turned up many times. The rearrangement uses TRBV10-2 and TRBJ2-5; 10 positions agree with TRBD1. V shed 2 bases and J 3 bases; nucleotides not matched to a gene: 6. The CDR3 is 16 amino acids. CDR1 is WSHSY and CDR2 is SAAADI in the germline V gene. CDR3 sequence: CASSERDRGLKETQYF. Here the CDR3 DNA reads TGCGCCAGCAGTGAGAGGGACAGGGGACTTAAAGAGACCCAGTACTTC.

This clonotype has a count of ten or more. The chain has TRBV7-3 and TRBJ2-3; 7 nucleotides align to TRBD1. The CDR3 totals 14 residues. Germline V gene lookup returns CDR1 SGHTA and CDR2 FQGTGA. Trimming at V came to 0 bases and at J to 4 bases, leaving 1 base not matched to a gene. The CDR3 DNA sequence: TGTGCCAGCAGCTTAACAGGGGGCCCAGATACGCAGTATTTT. It specifies CASSLTGGPDTQYF.